These T cell receptor beta chains were read from a single sample in a study of control samples from healthy donors and cancer patients. Produced via immunoSEQ multiplex PCR; TCRdb's table is partial and in-frame only. The table lists around 94,000 clones, about 91% of them singletons. The sequenced sample consisted of blood. The receptors shown here come from a woman under 30 in good health. The CDR3 runs from the conserved cysteine through the conserved F or W. D genes are given only for firm matches. Only some rows state a clone size, as once, few, many or a class for expanded clones.

d_gene | j_gene | abundance | v_gene | CDR3nt | CDR3aa
. | TRBJ2-7 | . | TRBV21-1 | TGTGCCAGCCGCGGGCCAGGGACAATTACCCCAGAATACGAGCAGTACTTC | CASRGPGTITPEYEQYF
. | TRBJ1-1 | . | TRBV4-2 | TGTGCCAGCAGCCAACGACAGTTTTCGAACACTGAAGCTTTCTTT | CASSQRQFSNTEAFF
TRBD1 | TRBJ1-1 | . | TRBV29-1 | TGCAGCGTTGAAGATCTGACAGGGATGAACACTGAAGCTTTCTTT | CSVEDLTGMNTEAFF
. | TRBJ2-7 | . | TRBV15 | TGTGCCACCAGCATTCCACCCAACCGCTCCTACGAGCAGTACTTC | CATSIPPNRSYEQYF
. | TRBJ1-1 | . | TRBV10-1 | TGCGCCAGCAGTGATTCGGGGTCCCCTGAAGCTTTCTTT | CASSDSGSPEAFF
. | TRBJ2-7 | . | TRBV5-1 | TGCGCCAGCAGCCGGACAGAATCCTACGAGCAGTACTTC | CASSRTESYEQYF
. | TRBJ2-7 | . | TRBV6-5 | TGTGCCAGCAGTTCCGGGGGACGTTCTATCTACGAGCAGTACTTC | CASSSGGRSIYEQYF
. | TRBJ2-3 | . | TRBV6-5 | TGTGCCAGCAGTTACTCGAGGCTGACCGCTAGGGAGTATTTT | CASSYSRLTAREYF
. | TRBJ1-5 | . | TRBV15 | TGTGCCACCAGCACCGAAGTCATAGCCGGGCAGCCCCAGCATTTT | CATSTEVIAGQPQHF
. | TRBJ1-1 | . | TRBV5-5 | TGTGCCAGCAGCTTGAAATCGCTGATGAACACTGAAGCTTTCTTT | CASSLKSLMNTEAFF
. | TRBJ2-3 | . | TRBV3-1/TRBV3-2 | TGTGCCAGCAGCCTCTTGACGAGCTTAGCAGATACGCAGTATTTT | CASSLLTSLADTQYF
. | TRBJ1-2 | . | TRBV11-2 | TGTGCCAGCAGCTTAGAGGGCACGGGCCAGGTTGGCTACACCTTC | CASSLEGTGQVGYTF
. | TRBJ1-2 | . | TRBV6-5 | TGTGCCAGCAGTTACTCGATTCCGCCATACTATGGCTACACCTTC | CASSYSIPPYYGYTF
TRBD2 | TRBJ2-7 | . | TRBV30 | TGTGCCTGGACTCCCCTAGCGGGAGGGGAGCAGTACTTC | CAWTPLAGGEQYF
TRBD2 | TRBJ2-7 | . | TRBV25-1 | TGTGCCAGCAGTGCCTCCCCGGGACTAGCTTTGTCCTACGAGCAGTACTTC | CASSASPGLALSYEQYF
. | TRBJ2-3 | . | TRBV1 | TGCACAGGGCCAAAGCGGAGCACAGATACGCAGTATTTT | CTGPKRSTDTQYF
. | TRBJ2-7 | . | TRBV4-1 | TGCGCCAGCAGCCAAGAGACAGGAGAGCCCTACGAGCAGTACTTC | CASSQETGEPYEQYF
TRBD1 | TRBJ1-3 | . | TRBV7-6 | TGTGCCAGCAGCTCCGGGACAGGTTCAGGAAACACCATATATTTT | CASSSGTGSGNTIYF
TRBD1 | TRBJ2-3 | . | TRBV24-1 | TGTGCCACCAGTGAGGTGGACAGGGCCCCAGATACGCAGTATTTT | CATSEVDRAPDTQYF
. | TRBJ1-5 | . | TRBV30 | TGTGCCTGGAGTGTTCGGGAGAGCAATCAGCCCCAGCATTTT | CAWSVRESNQPQHF
. | TRBJ1-4 | . | TRBV19 | TGTGCCAGTAGTATAGTTCCGAAGAGAGAAAAACTGTTTTTT | CASSIVPKREKLFF
TRBD2 | TRBJ2-7 | . | TRBV14 | TGTGCCAGCAGCCAAGTAACGGGAGGAGGGAGCTCCTACGAGCAGTACTTC | CASSQVTGGGSSYEQYF
TRBD2 | TRBJ2-3 | . | TRBV2 | TGTGCCAGCAGAGGCGGACTAGCGGGAACCTCAGATACGCAGTATTTT | CASRGGLAGTSDTQYF
TRBD2 | TRBJ2-3 | . | TRBV30 | TGTGCCTGGAGTATAGGACTAGCGGGCACAGATACGCAGTATTTT | CAWSIGLAGTDTQYF
TRBD1 | TRBJ2-2 | . | TRBV3-1/TRBV3-2 | TGTGCCAGCAGCCACACAGGGGTTAACACCGGGGAGCTGTTTTTT | CASSHTGVNTGELFF
. | TRBJ2-1 | once | TRBV4-3 | TGCGCCAGCAGCCACCTACTAGACAATGAGCAGTTCTTC | CASSHLLDNEQFF
. | TRBJ2-7 | . | TRBV11-2 | TGTGCCAGCAGCTTAACGGACCCTAGACTTGCCTACGAGCAGTACTTC | CASSLTDPRLAYEQYF
. | TRBJ1-6 | . | TRBV30 | TGTGCCTGGAGTACGGGGGTTTCACCCCTCCACTTT | CAWSTGVSPLHF
TRBD2 | TRBJ2-3 | . | TRBV5-6 | TGTGCCAGCAGCATTGGGACTAGCGGGAGGGCCATAGATACGCAGTATTTT | CASSIGTSGRAIDTQYF
. | TRBJ2-7 | once | TRBV30 | TGTGCCTGGAGTCAAGACTGGACCTACGAGCAGTACTTC | CAWSQDWTYEQYF
TRBD1 | TRBJ1-1 | . | TRBV29-1 | TGCAGCGTCGAGGGACAGGGTTGGACTGAAGCTTTCTTT | CSVEGQGWTEAFF
TRBD1 | TRBJ2-1 | . | TRBV7-2 | TGTGCCAGCAGCCCTCGACAGGGATCCTACAATGAGCAGTTCTTC | CASSPRQGSYNEQFF